This TCR beta chain originates from a study of control samples from healthy donors and cancer patients. This clone was picked up one time. This CDR3 contains 13 residues. Germline loops: CDR1 LNHDA, CDR2 SQIVND (reference sequence). Trimming removed 5 bases from V and 8 bases from J, with 15 bases in between. The method was immunoSEQ multiplex PCR; TCRdb's version includes in-frame clones alone and lacks a portion of them. The sample contains 65,000 to 100,000 clones, roughly 89% of which appear only once. What was sequenced was blood. The V call is TRBV19, the J call TRBJ1-1; a weak D match, TRBD1 (5 bases). This receptor was obtained from a man in his fifties or sixties in good health. The CDR3 sequence is CASSLETGAEAFF. CDR3 sequence (DNA): TGTGCCAGTAGTCTCGAAACCGGGGCCGAAGCTTTCTTT.